One sample yielded the 12 T cell receptor beta chains listed below, sequenced in a study of blood T cell repertoires in COVID-19. TCRdb keeps only in-frame clones here, not all; method: immunoSEQ multiplex PCR. The table shows 150,000 to 200,000 clones, with more than 75% occurring only once. Input material: peripheral blood. Every receptor here comes from a man in his late teens or twenties with acute or convalescent COVID-19.

The CDR3 region has the DNA TGTGCCAGCAGTTTTGGACAGGGGTCAAATTCACCCCTCCACTTT. Its translation is CASSFGQGSNSPLHF. The chain couples TRBV6-4 to TRBJ1-6; the match to TRBD1 covers 9 bases. The CDR3 consists of 15 residues. J lost 7 bases, V lost 5 bases, and 6 bases had no gene match. The V gene's germline CDR1 is MRHNA and CDR2 SNTAGT.

This chain connects TRBV2 to TRBJ1-4; the D is unclear. Per the germline V gene, CDR1 is SNHLY and CDR2 is FYNNEI. V dropped 3 bases and J dropped 7 bases, with 15 bases sitting between them. The CDR3 is made up of 15 amino acids. DNA of the CDR3: TGTGCCAGCAGTGACAGTACCGGGAGTGGTGAAAAACTGTTTTTT. This encodes CASSDSTGSGEKLFF.

The V gene is TRBV3-1 (or the pseudogene TRBV3-2), the J gene TRBJ1-1; D is possibly TRBD1 (5 bases). V dropped 7 bases and J dropped 0 bases, with 15 bases sitting between them. The CDR3 loop spans 15 amino acids. Per the germline V gene, CDR1 is LGHDT and CDR2 is YNNKEL (reference sequence). The DNA for the CDR3 is TGTGCCAGCACCCTATCCCGACAGATGAACACTGAAGCTTTCTTT. Its translation: CASTLSRQMNTEAFF.

The chain recombines TRBV9 with TRBJ1-2; D is ambiguous. The germline V gene has CDR1 SGDLS and CDR2 YYNGEE. V shed 3 bases and J shed 2 bases, with 8 bases lying between them. CDR3 length: 13 amino acids. In DNA, the CDR3 is TGTGCCAGCAGCGCAGACACGAACTATGGCTACACCTTC. Translating gives CASSADTNYGYTF. Full variable domain (rest looked up from reference TRBV9 and TRBJ1-2): DSGVTQTPKHLITATGQRVTLRCSPRSGDLSVYWYQQSLDQGLQFLIQYYNGEERAKGNILERFSAQQFPDLHSELNLSSLELGDSALYFCASSADTNYGYTFGSGTRLTVV.

This clone occurred once. DNA for the CDR3: TGTGCCAGTAAAATACAAGGAGGGAACACTGAAGCTTTCTTT. The encoded protein is CASKIQGGNTEAFF. The chain uses TRBV6-5 and TRBJ1-1; no clear D. Germline V gene data show CDR1 as MNHEY and CDR2 as SVGAGI. V was cut by 9 bases and J by 1 base, with 15 bases left in between. CDR3 length: 14 residues.

J is TRBJ2-7 and V is TRBV7-9; 7 nucleotides align to TRBD2. Germline assignment: CDR1 SEHNR and CDR2 FQNEAQ (reference sequence). The CDR3 is 17 residues long. The V gene end was trimmed by 1 base and the J gene end by 2 bases; junction bases not matched to a gene: 11. The DNA for the CDR3 is TGTGCCAGCAGCTTAGAACTAGGAGCGGGGTTAACCTACGAGCAGTACTTC. Encoded protein: CASSLELGAGLTYEQYF.

This CDR3 is CASSLSTDSGNTIYF. As DNA, the CDR3 is TGTGCCAGCAGCTTATCTACAGACTCTGGAAACACCATATATTTT. This chain joins TRBV7-8 and TRBJ1-3; D not resolved. Between the trimmed V and J ends, which lost 2 bases and 0 bases, there was a span of 8 bases. CDR1 SGHVS and CDR2 FQNEAQ come from the germline V gene. There are 15 residues in the CDR3.

This chain connects TRBV27 to TRBJ1-2, with a possible D match to TRBD1 (6 bases). The germline gives CDR1 MNHEY, CDR2 SMNVEV (reference sequence). The CDR3 totals 15 residues. The V end lost 6 bases, the J end lost 4 bases, and 18 bases lay between the germline ends. The CDR3 protein is CASRVGAGTIYGYTF. Written as DNA, the CDR3 is TGTGCCAGCAGGGTGGGGGCAGGCACCATCTATGGCTACACCTTC.

The rearrangement joins TRBV5-1 to TRBJ2-1; possibly TRBD1 for D (6 bases). Germline CDR1 is SGHRS and CDR2 is YFSETQ. The CDR3 is 13 amino acids. V was trimmed by 3 bases and J by 6 bases, leaving 10 bases between them. The CDR3 DNA follows: TGCGCCAGCAGCTCCGGACAGCCCAATGAGCAGTTCTTC. It encodes CASSSGQPNEQFF.

The chain recombines TRBV19 with TRBJ1-1, with 9 nucleotides matching TRBD1. The trim removed 7 bases at V and 5 bases at J, leaving 5 bases unmatched. Looked up from germline, CDR1 is LNHDA and CDR2 is SQIVND (reference sequence). This CDR3 contains 13 residues. The CDR3 region has the DNA TGTGCCAGTAAGGGACAGGGTACGACTGAAGCTTTCTTT. It yields the protein CASKGQGTTEAFF.

This chain uses TRBV5-6 with TRBJ2-1; 13 bases match TRBD2. CDR1 and CDR2 (germline): SGHDT, YYEEEE. The CDR3 is 16 residues long. J was trimmed by 2 bases and V by 3 bases; bases with no gene match: 2. The CDR3 sequence: CASSYGTSGTYNEQFF. CDR3 DNA: TGTGCCAGCAGCTACGGGACTAGCGGGACCTACAATGAGCAGTTCTTC.

This chain joins TRBV19 and TRBJ2-6, with 7 positions matching TRBD1. In germline, CDR1 is LNHDA, CDR2 SQIVND (reference sequence). Trimming at V came to 6 bases and at J to 0 bases, leaving 8 bases not matched to a gene. The CDR3 totals 17 residues. The DNA for the CDR3 is TGTGCCAGTAGGCTCGGGGCAGGGGGCTCTGGGGCCAACGTCCTGACTTTC. It is translated as CASRLGAGGSGANVLTF.